This T cell receptor (beta chain) was observed in a study of long-term antiretroviral therapy in people with HIV. With survey level as its setting, the immunoSEQ assay was v3.0. Using immunoSEQ multiplex PCR, the repertoire was profiled, and TCRdb retains in-frame clones only, with some absent. The sample records about 20,000 clones, 92% being singletons. This clone was counted a single time. What it binds is not known. Study observations and caveats: It was observed that HIV repertoires exhibited narrower CDR3 length ranges than controls. Transplant-donor-level diversity was not reached after ART, though diversity increased.

This sequence originates from a woman aged 45-65 years with HIV. Sequencing was performed on unsorted PBMCs, taken 4.4 years after starting antiretroviral therapy.

CDR3 bases: TGCGCCAGCAGCATAGGACAGGGGTCCGGAAACACCATATATTTT. Translated, it gives CASSIGQGSGNTIYF. This chain connects TRBV5-1 to TRBJ1-3; 9 positions match TRBD1. The germline V gene encodes CDR1 SGHRS and CDR2 YFSETQ. J gave up 4 bases and V 4 bases, and 6 bases lay outside the gene matches. This CDR3 has 15 residues.